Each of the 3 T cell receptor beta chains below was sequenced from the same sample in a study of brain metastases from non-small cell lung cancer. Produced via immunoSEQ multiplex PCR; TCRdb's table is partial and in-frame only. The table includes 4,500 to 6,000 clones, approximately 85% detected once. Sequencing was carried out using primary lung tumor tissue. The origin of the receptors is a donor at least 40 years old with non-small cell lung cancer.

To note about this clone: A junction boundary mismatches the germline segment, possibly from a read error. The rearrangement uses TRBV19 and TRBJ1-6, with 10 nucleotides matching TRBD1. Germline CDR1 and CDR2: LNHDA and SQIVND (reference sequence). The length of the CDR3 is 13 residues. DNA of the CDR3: TGTGCCAGTACGGGACAGGGGTTTTCACCTCTCCACTTT. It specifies CASTGQGFSPLHF.

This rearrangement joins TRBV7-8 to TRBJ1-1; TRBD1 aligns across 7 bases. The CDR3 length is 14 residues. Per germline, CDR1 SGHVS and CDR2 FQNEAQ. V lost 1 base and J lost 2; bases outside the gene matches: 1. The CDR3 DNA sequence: TGTGCCAGCAGCTTAGGGGACAGTAACACTGAAGCTTTCTTT. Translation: CASSLGDSNTEAFF.

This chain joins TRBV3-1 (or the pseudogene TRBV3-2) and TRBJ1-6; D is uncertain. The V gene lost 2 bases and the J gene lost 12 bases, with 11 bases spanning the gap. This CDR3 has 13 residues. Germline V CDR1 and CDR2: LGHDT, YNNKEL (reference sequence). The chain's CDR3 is CASSQTRAGPLHF. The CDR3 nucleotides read TGTGCCAGCAGCCAAACCCGGGCGGGACCCCTCCACTTT.